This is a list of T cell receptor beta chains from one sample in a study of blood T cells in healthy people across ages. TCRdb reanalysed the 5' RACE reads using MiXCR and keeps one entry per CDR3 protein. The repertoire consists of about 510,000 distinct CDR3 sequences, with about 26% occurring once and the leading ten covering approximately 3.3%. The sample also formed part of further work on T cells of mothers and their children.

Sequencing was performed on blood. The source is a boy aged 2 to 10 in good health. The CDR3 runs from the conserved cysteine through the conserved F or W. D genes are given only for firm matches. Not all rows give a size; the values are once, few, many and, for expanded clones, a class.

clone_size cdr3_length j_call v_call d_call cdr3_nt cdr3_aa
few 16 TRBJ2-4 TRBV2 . TGTGCCAGCAGTGGAGAGGCAGCCCTAGCCAAAAACATTCAGTACTTC CASSGEAALAKNIQYF
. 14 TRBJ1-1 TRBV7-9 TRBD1 TGTGCCAGCGGAAGACAGGGGGACGACACTGAAGCTTTCTTT CASGRQGDDTEAFF
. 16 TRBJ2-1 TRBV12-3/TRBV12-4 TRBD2 TGTGCCAGCAGTCCCCGGATGGGACTAGCGCTCAATGAGCAGTTCTTC CASSPRMGLALNEQFF
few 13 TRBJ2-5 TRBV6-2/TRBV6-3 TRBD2 TGTGCCAGCAGCCGGGGTTATACTAGCGGGGGATTCTTC CASSRGYTSGGFF
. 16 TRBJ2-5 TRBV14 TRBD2 TGTGCCAGCAGCCAAGACACTAGCGGGGTCCAAGAGACCCAGTACTTC CASSQDTSGVQETQYF
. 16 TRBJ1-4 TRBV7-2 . TGTGCCAGCAGCTTAAGACCCCGGACAGCGAGTGAAAAACTGTTTTTT CASSLRPRTASEKLFF
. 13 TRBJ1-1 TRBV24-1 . TGTGCCACCATGGGACCTATGAACACTGAAGCTTTCTTT CATMGPMNTEAFF
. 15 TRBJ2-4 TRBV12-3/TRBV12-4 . TGTGCCAGCAGACTCGGAGGGCTAGCCAAAAACATTCAGTACTTC CASRLGGLAKNIQYF
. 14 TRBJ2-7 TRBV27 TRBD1 TGTGTCAGCTCTCCCGGGACAGGGGTGAGTGAGCAGTACTTC CVSSPGTGVSEQYF
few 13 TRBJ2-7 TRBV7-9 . TGTGCCAGCAGCCCCGAAGCGAGCTACGAGCAGTACTTC CASSPEASYEQYF
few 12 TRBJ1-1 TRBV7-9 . TGTGCCAGCAGCTTTTTACAGGGACCAGCTTTCTTT CASSFLQGPAFF
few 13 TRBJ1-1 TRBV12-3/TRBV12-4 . TGTGCCAGCAGCTACCCGACCAGCCATGAAGCTTTCTTT CASSYPTSHEAFF
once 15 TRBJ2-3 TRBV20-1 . TGCAGTGCTAGCCTCATCCGCAGCCACACAGATACGCAGTATTTT CSASLIRSHTDTQYF
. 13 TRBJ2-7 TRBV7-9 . TGTGCCAGCAGCTCGGGACGGATCTACGAGCAGTACTTC CASSSGRIYEQYF